The rows below give T cell receptor beta chains drawn from one sample of a study of blood T cell repertoires in COVID-19. Using immunoSEQ multiplex PCR, the repertoire was profiled, and TCRdb retains in-frame clones only, with some absent. Seen here are fewer than 80,000 clones, 74% observed once, and the top ten hold 28%. Material: peripheral blood. The receptor source for this set is an elderly woman with acute or convalescent COVID-19. The CDR3 runs from the conserved cysteine through the conserved F or W. A D gene is named only where the DNA matches it firmly. Some rows have no size entry. The others give once, few or many, or a class for an expanded clone.

v_gene	d_gene	abundance	len	j_gene	CDR3nt	CDR3aa
TRBV29-1	TRBD1	.	15	TRBJ2-7	TGCAGCGTTGAAAGAGACAGGGGGTCGTCCTACGAGCAGTACTTC	CSVERDRGSSYEQYF
TRBV6-1	TRBD2	once	19	TRBJ2-3	TGTGCCAGCAGTGAAGAGAGAACTAGCGGGAGGGCCAGGACAGATACGCAGTATTTT	CASSEERTSGRARTDTQYF
TRBV7-3	TRBD2	.	16	TRBJ2-2	TGTGCCAGCAGCCCTGGGAGGGATTGGGGCATCGGGGAGCTGTTTTTT	CASSPGRDWGIGELFF
TRBV6-2/TRBV6-3	.	.	15	TRBJ1-2	TGTGCCAGCAGTTACGACATTTCTTCTAACTATGGCTACACCTTC	CASSYDISSNYGYTF
TRBV11-2	.	few	14	TRBJ1-2	TGTGCCAGCAGCTTAAACGGGGGGAACTATGGCTACACCTTC	CASSLNGGNYGYTF
TRBV5-5	TRBD2	.	11	TRBJ2-1	TGTGCCAACGGGGAGGGGAATGAGCAGTTCTTC	CANGEGNEQFF
TRBV5-1	.	.	14	TRBJ2-5	TGCGCCAGCAGCTTGGATGGGCAGGTGGAGACCCAGTACTTC	CASSLDGQVETQYF
TRBV27	TRBD1	.	14	TRBJ1-2	TGTGCCAGCAGGAGTAGACAGGGAGAGTATGGCTACACCTTC	CASRSRQGEYGYTF
TRBV11-2	.	.	17	TRBJ1-2	TGTGCCAGCAGCTTAGCGGTAACGGGCGCGCGGGGCTATGGCTACACCTTC	CASSLAVTGARGYGYTF
TRBV6-6	TRBD1	.	15	TRBJ1-6	TGTGCCAGCAGACAGGGGGCGCGGGGCGGCTCACCCCTCCACTTT	CASRQGARGGSPLHF
TRBV7-2	.	.	14	TRBJ2-7	TGTGCCAGCAGCTTAGCCCGGGACTCCTACGAGCAGTACTTC	CASSLARDSYEQYF
TRBV4-1	TRBD1	.	14	TRBJ2-2	TGCGCCAGCTCGGACAGGGGAAACACCGGGGAGCTGTTTTTT	CASSDRGNTGELFF
TRBV24-1	TRBD1	many	16	TRBJ2-1	TGTGCCACCAGTGAAAAGGGACAGGGTTTTTACAATGAGCAGTTCTTC	CATSEKGQGFYNEQFF
TRBV7-9	.	.	13	TRBJ1-2	TGTGCCAGCAGCTTCCCAGGGGCCGCGGGCTACACCTTC	CASSFPGAAGYTF
TRBV5-6	.	.	13	TRBJ2-5	TGTGCCAGCAGCTTGACAGGAGGGGAGACCCAGTACTTC	CASSLTGGETQYF
TRBV6-6	.	.	17	TRBJ1-6	TGTGCCAGCAGTCCCCCCCCACAGGGAAGGGGGATTTCACCCCTCCACTTT	CASSPPPQGRGISPLHF
TRBV7-2	TRBD2	once	18	TRBJ2-7	TGTGCCAGCAGCTTAGCGCGTCTAGCGGGAGTTAGGTCCTACGAGCAGTACTTC	CASSLARLAGVRSYEQYF
TRBV19	.	.	15	TRBJ2-3	TGTGCCAGTAGTGGGACTTTCTCCCCCACAGATACGCAGTATTTT	CASSGTFSPTDTQYF
TRBV6-5	.	.	16	TRBJ1-1	TGTGCCAGCAGTTACTTCCTTACAGGGTTGAACACTGAAGCTTTCTTT	CASSYFLTGLNTEAFF
TRBV4-2	TRBD2	.	13	TRBJ2-1	TGTGCCAGCAGCCAAGCCCTAGCGGGTGAGCAGTTCTTC	CASSQALAGEQFF
TRBV19	TRBD1	.	13	TRBJ1-1	TGTGCCAGTCAGGGGGCGGGGCGAACTGAAGCTTTCTTT	CASQGAGRTEAFF
TRBV9	.	.	14	TRBJ2-7	TGTGCCAGCAGCGTAGGGGACTGGAACTACGAGCAGTACTTC	CASSVGDWNYEQYF
TRBV28	TRBD1	.	15	TRBJ2-7	TGTGCCAGCCACGGCGGGACAGGGAGGGCCTACGAGCAGTACTTC	CASHGGTGRAYEQYF
TRBV19	.	.	15	TRBJ2-1	TGTGCCAGTAGTATAACAGTACAGGGTGGAAATGAGCAGTTCTTC	CASSITVQGGNEQFF
TRBV20-1	TRBD1	.	13	TRBJ2-5	TGCAGTGCTAGTTCAGACAGGGAAGAGACCCAGTACTTC	CSASSDREETQYF
TRBV29-1	TRBD2	.	13	TRBJ2-7	TGCAGCGTGACTAGCGGGAGCTCCTACGAGCAGTACTTC	CSVTSGSSYEQYF
TRBV6-6	TRBD2	once	16	TRBJ2-1	TGTGCCAGCAGTCCGCTAGCGGGCAGCTCCTACAATGAGCAGTTCTTC	CASSPLAGSSYNEQFF
TRBV11-3	TRBD1	.	12	TRBJ2-7	TGTGCCAGCAGCCCTCAGACAGGGGAGCAGTACTTC	CASSPQTGEQYF
TRBV7-9	TRBD1	once	15	TRBJ2-1	TGTGCCAGCAGCTTAGTACAGGGGCTGGGGGATGAGCAGTTCTTC	CASSLVQGLGDEQFF
TRBV7-2	.	once	16	TRBJ2-3	TGTGCCAGCAGCTTAGTAGGACCACTAGCTGGGGATACGCAGTATTTT	CASSLVGPLAGDTQYF
TRBV10-1	.	few	12	TRBJ1-1	TGCGCCAGCAGTCCCTCTAACACTGAAGCTTTCTTT	CASSPSNTEAFF
TRBV30	.	.	15	TRBJ2-2	TGTGCCTGGAGCGTTGACAATATGAACACCGGGGAGCTGTTTTTT	CAWSVDNMNTGELFF
TRBV12-3/TRBV12-4	TRBD2	.	13	TRBJ2-7	TGTGCCAGCAGCGGGACTAGCGGTAACGAGCAGTACTTC	CASSGTSGNEQYF
TRBV6-5	TRBD2	.	15	TRBJ2-1	TGTGCCAGCGGGGGACTAGCGGGCTTCTCCCATGAGCAGTTCTTC	CASGGLAGFSHEQFF
TRBV6-1	TRBD1	.	13	TRBJ2-7	TGTGCCAGCAGTGAAAACAGGGGGCTAGGGCAGTACTTC	CASSENRGLGQYF
TRBV5-6	.	few	16	TRBJ2-2	TGTGCCAGCAGCTTGCCCCGGGACTCCAACACCGGGGAGCTGTTTTTT	CASSLPRDSNTGELFF
TRBV11-2	.	.	15	TRBJ1-3	TGTGCCAGCAGCTTAGTCCGGGGGTTTGGAAACACCATATATTTT	CASSLVRGFGNTIYF
TRBV7-9	.	.	14	TRBJ1-1	TGTGCCAGCAGTCTACCTACGGTTTACAGGGAAGCTTTCTTT	CASSLPTVYREAFF
TRBV5-4	.	few	13	TRBJ1-3	TGTGCCAGCAGCTCTGGGAGGGGAAACACCATATATTTT	CASSSGRGNTIYF
TRBV28	TRBD2	.	18	TRBJ2-3	TGTGCCAGCAGTTTCGGGCTAGCGGGTACCTCTAGCACAGATACGCAGTATTTT	CASSFGLAGTSSTDTQYF
TRBV6-2/TRBV6-3	.	.	14	TRBJ2-7	TGTGCCAGCAGTCGGGACAAGAAACACTACGAGCAGTACTTC	CASSRDKKHYEQYF
TRBV4-1	.	.	16	TRBJ1-2	TGCGCCAGCAGCCAAGTAATGGGGGCGGAAGACTATGGCTACACCTTC	CASSQVMGAEDYGYTF
TRBV6-4	TRBD2	.	14	TRBJ2-1	TGTGCCAGCAGTTGGACTAGCGGGGACAATGAGCAGTTCTTC	CASSWTSGDNEQFF
TRBV18	TRBD2	.	12	TRBJ2-3	TGTGCCAGCCCCACGGGGAGGGAAACGCAGTATTTT	CASPTGRETQYF
TRBV28	TRBD1	.	14	TRBJ1-2	TGTGCCAGCAGTTTGGGACAGACTTACTATGGCTACACCTTC	CASSLGQTYYGYTF
TRBV29-1	TRBD2	.	14	TRBJ2-5	TGCAGCGCCCATAGCGGGAGCCGGGAGGAGACCCAGTACTTC	CSAHSGSREETQYF
TRBV19	TRBD2	few	13	TRBJ2-5	TGTGCCAGTGAAAGCGGGAACAAAGAGACCCAGTACTTC	CASESGNKETQYF
TRBV7-2	TRBD2	many	12	TRBJ2-1	TGTGCCAGCAGCTTAGTACGGGAGGGGGTGTTCTTC	CASSLVREGVFF
TRBV6-1	TRBD2	.	18	TRBJ2-7	TGTGCCAGCAGTGAAGCAGTCCGGACTAGCGGGAGGGCCTACGAGCAGTACTTC	CASSEAVRTSGRAYEQYF
TRBV19	.	once	14	TRBJ2-3	TGTGCCAGTAGTCAGGAGGCGCCCACAGATACGCAGTATTTT	CASSQEAPTDTQYF
TRBV28	TRBD1	.	15	TRBJ2-7	TGTGCCAGCAGCCGGACAGGAGCGGCTTCATACGAGCAGTACTTC	CASSRTGAASYEQYF